The T cell receptor beta chain described here comes from a study of T cell responses to AZD1222 COVID-19 vaccine. Whole-study findings and limits: Of the AZD1222 recipients, only five or six were seropositive at baseline. Among the donors, most were white British and more were female, and clonal diversity was possibly underestimated.

Only in-frame clones appear in the TCRdb table, and some are missing; sequencing was by immunoSEQ multiplex PCR. The repertoire has roughly 130,000 clones, more than 85% of them found once; the top ten carry 2.5% to 3%. V lost 3 bases and J 10 bases, leaving 13 bases between the germline ends. Looked up from germline, CDR1 is MDHEN and CDR2 is SYDVKM. The CDR3 is made up of 14 amino acids. Concerning this clone itself: Its antigen is not known.

This chain uses TRBV28 with TRBJ1-6; possibly TRBD1 for D (5 bases). The sequence came from an adult in good health. The source material was peripheral blood, sampled on day 0 of AZD1222 vaccination. In nucleotides, the CDR3 is TGTGCCAGCAGTTTGGCAGGGTTCGACTCACCCCTCCACTTT. It is translated as CASSLAGFDSPLHF.